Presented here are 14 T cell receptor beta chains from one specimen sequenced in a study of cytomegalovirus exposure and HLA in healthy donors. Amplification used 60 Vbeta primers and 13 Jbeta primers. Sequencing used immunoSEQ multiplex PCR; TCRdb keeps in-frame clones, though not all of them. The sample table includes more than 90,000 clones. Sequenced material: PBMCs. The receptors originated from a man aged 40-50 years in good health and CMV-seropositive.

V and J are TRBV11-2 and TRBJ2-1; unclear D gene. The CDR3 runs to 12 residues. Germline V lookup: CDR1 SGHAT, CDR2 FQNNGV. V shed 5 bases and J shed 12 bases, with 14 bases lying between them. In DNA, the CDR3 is TGTGCCAGCAGCCCCGGAAACAGACGGCAGTTCTTC. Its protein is CASSPGNRRQFF.

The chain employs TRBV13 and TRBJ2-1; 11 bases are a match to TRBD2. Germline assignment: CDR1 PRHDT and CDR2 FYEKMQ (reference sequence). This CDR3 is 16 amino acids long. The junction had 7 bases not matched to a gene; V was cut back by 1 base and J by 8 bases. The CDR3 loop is CASSLETSGIVHEQFF. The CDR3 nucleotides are TGTGCCAGCAGCTTAGAGACTAGCGGGATAGTACATGAGCAGTTCTTC.

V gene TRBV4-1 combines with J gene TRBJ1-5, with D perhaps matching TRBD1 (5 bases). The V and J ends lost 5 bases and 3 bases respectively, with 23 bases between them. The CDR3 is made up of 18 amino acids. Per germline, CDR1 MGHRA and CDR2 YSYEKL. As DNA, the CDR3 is TGCGCCAGCAGCTTGACAGCTCTCCAACATTCGGTCAATCAGCCCCAGCATTTT. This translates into CASSLTALQHSVNQPQHF.

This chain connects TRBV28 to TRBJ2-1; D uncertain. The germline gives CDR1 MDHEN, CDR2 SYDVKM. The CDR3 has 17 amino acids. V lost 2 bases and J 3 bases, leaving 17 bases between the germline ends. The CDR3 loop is CASSLAPGRAVYNEQFF. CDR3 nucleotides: TGTGCCAGCAGTTTAGCCCCAGGTAGAGCAGTCTACAATGAGCAGTTCTTC.

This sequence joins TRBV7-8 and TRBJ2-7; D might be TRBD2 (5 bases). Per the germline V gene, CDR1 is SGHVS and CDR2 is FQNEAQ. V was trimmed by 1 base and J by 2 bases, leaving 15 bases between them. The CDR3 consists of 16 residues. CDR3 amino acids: CASSLVISGGTYEQYF. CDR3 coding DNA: TGTGCCAGCAGCTTAGTGATCAGCGGTGGAACCTACGAGCAGTACTTC.

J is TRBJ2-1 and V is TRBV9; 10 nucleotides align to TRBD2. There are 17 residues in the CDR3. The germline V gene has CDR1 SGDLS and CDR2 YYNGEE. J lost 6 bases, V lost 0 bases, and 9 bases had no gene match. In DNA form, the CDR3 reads TGTGCCAGCAGCGTAGATCGAGCGGGAGGGCCACGCAATGAGCAGTTCTTC. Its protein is CASSVDRAGGPRNEQFF.

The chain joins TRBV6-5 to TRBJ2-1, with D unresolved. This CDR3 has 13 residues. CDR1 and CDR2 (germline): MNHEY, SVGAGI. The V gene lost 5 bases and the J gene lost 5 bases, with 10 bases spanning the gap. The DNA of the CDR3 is TGTGCCAGCAGTCGTAGTATAGACAATGAGCAGTTCTTC. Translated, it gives CASSRSIDNEQFF.

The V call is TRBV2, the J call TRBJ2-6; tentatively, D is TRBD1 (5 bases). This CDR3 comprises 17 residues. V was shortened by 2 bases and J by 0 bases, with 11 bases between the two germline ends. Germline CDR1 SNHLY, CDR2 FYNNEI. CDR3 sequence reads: CASSERGGFSGANVLTF. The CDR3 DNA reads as TGTGCCAGCAGTGAAAGGGGTGGTTTCTCTGGGGCCAACGTCCTGACTTTC. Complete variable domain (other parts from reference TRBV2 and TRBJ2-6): EPEVTQTPSHQVTQMGQEVILRCVPISNHLYFYWYRQILGQKVEFLVSFYNNEISEKSEIFDDQFSVERPDGSNFTLKIRSTKLEDSAMYFCASSERGGFSGANVLTFGAGSRLTVL.

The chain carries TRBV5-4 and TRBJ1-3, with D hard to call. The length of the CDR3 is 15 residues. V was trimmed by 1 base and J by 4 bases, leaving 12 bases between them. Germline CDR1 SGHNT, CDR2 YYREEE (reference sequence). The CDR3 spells CASSLTGRKGNTIYF. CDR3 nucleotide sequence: TGTGCCAGCAGCTTGACCGGTCGTAAGGGAAACACCATATATTTT.

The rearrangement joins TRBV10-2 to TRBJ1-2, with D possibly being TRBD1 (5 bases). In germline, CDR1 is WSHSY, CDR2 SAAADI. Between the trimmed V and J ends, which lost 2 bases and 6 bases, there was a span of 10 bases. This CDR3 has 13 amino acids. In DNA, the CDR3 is TGCGCCAGCAGTGAGAGAACAGGAGATGGCTACACCTTC. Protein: CASSERTGDGYTF.

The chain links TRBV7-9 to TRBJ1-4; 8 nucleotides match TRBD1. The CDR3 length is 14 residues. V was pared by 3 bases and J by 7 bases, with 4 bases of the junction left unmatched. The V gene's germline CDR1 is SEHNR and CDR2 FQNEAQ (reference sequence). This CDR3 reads CASSFQGAGEKLFF. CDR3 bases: TGTGCCAGCAGCTTTCAGGGGGCTGGTGAAAAACTGTTTTTT.

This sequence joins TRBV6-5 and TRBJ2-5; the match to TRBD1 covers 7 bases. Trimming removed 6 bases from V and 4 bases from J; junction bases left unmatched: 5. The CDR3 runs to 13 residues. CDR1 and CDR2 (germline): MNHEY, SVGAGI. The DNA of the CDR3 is TGTGCCAGCAGGAGACAGGGACGAGAGACCCAGTACTTC. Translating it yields CASRRQGRETQYF.

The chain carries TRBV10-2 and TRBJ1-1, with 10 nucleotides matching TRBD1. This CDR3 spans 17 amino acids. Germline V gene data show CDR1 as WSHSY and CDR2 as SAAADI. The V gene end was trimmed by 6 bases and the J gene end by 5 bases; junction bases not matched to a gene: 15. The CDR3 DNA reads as TGCGCCAGCAGCGACAGGGGGCTGAGTAACGCGGTAACTGAAGCTTTCTTT. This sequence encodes CASSDRGLSNAVTEAFF.

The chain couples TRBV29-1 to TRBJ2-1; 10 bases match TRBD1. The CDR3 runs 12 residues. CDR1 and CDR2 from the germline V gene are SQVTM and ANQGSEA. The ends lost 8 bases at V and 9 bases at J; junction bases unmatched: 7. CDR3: CSPGQGGGEQFF. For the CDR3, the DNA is TGCAGCCCAGGACAGGGGGGCGGTGAGCAGTTCTTC.